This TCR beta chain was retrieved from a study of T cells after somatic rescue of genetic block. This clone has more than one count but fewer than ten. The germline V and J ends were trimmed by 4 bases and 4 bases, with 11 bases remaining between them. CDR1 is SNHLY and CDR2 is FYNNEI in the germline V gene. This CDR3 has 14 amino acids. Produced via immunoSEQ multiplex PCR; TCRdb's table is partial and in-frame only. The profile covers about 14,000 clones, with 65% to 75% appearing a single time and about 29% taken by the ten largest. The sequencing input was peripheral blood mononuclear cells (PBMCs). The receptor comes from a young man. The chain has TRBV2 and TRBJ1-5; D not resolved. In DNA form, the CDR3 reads TGTGCCAGCAGTGTAGGGCTGACTAATCAGCCCCAGCATTTT. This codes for CASSVGLTNQPQHF.